Following are 10 T cell receptor beta chains from one sample sequenced in a study of long-term antiretroviral therapy in people with HIV. Investigators performed immunoSEQ version v3.0 at survey level. The method was immunoSEQ multiplex PCR; TCRdb's version includes in-frame clones alone and lacks a portion of them. The data show around 30,000 clones, 95% seen once. Sample: unsorted PBMCs, taken 5.3 years after starting antiretroviral therapy. The receptors originated from a man aged 30-40 years with HIV.

This clone was counted once. The chain couples TRBV30 to TRBJ1-4; possible D gene TRBD1, 6 bases. Trimming shortened V by 3 bases and J by 11 bases, and 22 bases separated the two germline ends. There are 15 residues in the CDR3. CDR1 and CDR2 (germline): GTSNPN, SVGIG (reference sequence). CDR3 residues: CAWSPPRTGRRKLFF. The CDR3 DNA reads as TGTGCCTGGAGCCCTCCCAGAACAGGGAGGAGGAAACTGTTTTTT.

J is TRBJ2-3 and V is TRBV7-9; D remains unclear. Trimming cost V 4 bases and J 4 bases, with 9 bases left between them. The length of the CDR3 is 13 residues. Germline V gene lookup returns CDR1 SEHNR and CDR2 FQNEAQ (reference sequence). The CDR3 sequence is CASSSDFPDTQYF. The CDR3 nucleotides read TGTGCCAGCAGCTCAGACTTCCCAGATACGCAGTATTTT.

With regard to this clone: The sample contains more than one DNA sequence encoding this CDR3. This rearrangement joins TRBV6-4 to TRBJ2-3, with D perhaps matching TRBD1 (6 bases). There are 12 residues in the CDR3. From germline, CDR1 is MRHNA and CDR2 SNTAGT. CDR3 DNA sequence: TGTGCTGCAGGGGATAGCACAGATACGCAGTATTTT. Protein: CAAGDSTDTQYF.

This sequence joins TRBV6-6 and TRBJ2-1; maybe TRBD2 (5 bases). This CDR3 has 11 residues. CDR1 is MNHNY, CDR2 SVGAGI, per germline (reference sequence). V was trimmed by 7 bases and J by 13 bases, leaving 14 bases between them. CDR3 nucleotide sequence: TGTGCCAGCACTAGCCCGCAATCCCAGTTCTTC. This encodes CASTSPQSQFF.

In its sample, this clone is medium-sized (0.01 to 0.1%). The chain couples TRBV19 to TRBJ2-3; perhaps TRBD2 as D (5 bases). Germline values: CDR1 LNHDA, CDR2 SQIVND (reference sequence). The CDR3 has 14 amino acids. V shed 1 base and J shed 7 bases, with 12 bases lying between them. In DNA form, the CDR3 reads TGTGCCAGTAGTATAGGGACTGGGGAACATACGCAGTATTTT. This codes for CASSIGTGEHTQYF.

The chain carries TRBV7-3 and TRBJ1-1; 7 nucleotides align to TRBD1. J was trimmed by 1 base and V by 8 bases; bases with no gene match: 4. The CDR3 has 13 residues. Germline CDR1 reads SGHTA; CDR2 reads FQGTGA. This CDR3 reads CASSGQTNTEAFF. The CDR3 bases are TGTGCCAGCTCGGGACAGACGAACACTGAAGCTTTCTTT.

The chain recombines TRBV7-6 with TRBJ2-5; TRBD2 matches at 8 bases. V was clipped by 2 bases and J by 4 bases; unmatched bases: 12. The CDR3 totals 17 residues. Germline values: CDR1 SGHVS, CDR2 FNYEAQ. Here the CDR3 reads CASSLKLAVSLRETQYF. The CDR3 DNA follows: TGTGCCAGCAGCTTAAAACTAGCGGTTTCTTTACGAGAGACCCAGTACTTC.

The J gene is TRBJ1-1, the V gene TRBV6-5, with D tentatively TRBD1 (6 bases). Trimming cost V 2 bases and J 5 bases, with 18 bases left between them. Germline values: CDR1 MNHEY, CDR2 SVGAGI. The CDR3 runs to 16 residues. CDR3 protein: CASSYHLLQGGTEAFF. The DNA for the CDR3 is TGTGCCAGCAGTTACCATCTATTACAGGGTGGTACTGAAGCTTTCTTT.

The chain couples TRBV10-2 to TRBJ1-2; D is uncertain. The V end was cut by 3 bases, the J end by 2 bases, with 10 bases between. The CDR3 has 14 amino acids. Germline V gene lookup returns CDR1 WSHSY and CDR2 SAAADI. The CDR3 DNA is TGCGCCAGCAGTGAAGGAGGGCTAAACTATGGCTACACCTTC. Encoded protein: CASSEGGLNYGYTF.

J is TRBJ2-1 and V is TRBV7-3; TRBD2 matches 9 bases. The CDR3 runs to 16 residues. The V segment lost 4 bases and the J segment 2 bases; nucleotides outside the gene matches: 6. Germline V gene sequence: CDR1 SGHTA, CDR2 FQGTGA. Here the CDR3 DNA reads TGTGCCAGCAGCTCCTCAGCGGGGGGCGCCTACAATGAGCAGTTCTTC. Encoded protein: CASSSSAGGAYNEQFF. The variable domain in full, completed from reference TRBV7-3 and TRBJ2-1, reads GAGVSQTPSNKVTEKGKYVELRCDPISGHTALYWYRQSLGQGPEFLIYFQGTGAADDSGLPNDRFFAVRPEGSVSTLKIQRTERGDSAVYLCASSSSAGGAYNEQFFGPGTRLTVL.